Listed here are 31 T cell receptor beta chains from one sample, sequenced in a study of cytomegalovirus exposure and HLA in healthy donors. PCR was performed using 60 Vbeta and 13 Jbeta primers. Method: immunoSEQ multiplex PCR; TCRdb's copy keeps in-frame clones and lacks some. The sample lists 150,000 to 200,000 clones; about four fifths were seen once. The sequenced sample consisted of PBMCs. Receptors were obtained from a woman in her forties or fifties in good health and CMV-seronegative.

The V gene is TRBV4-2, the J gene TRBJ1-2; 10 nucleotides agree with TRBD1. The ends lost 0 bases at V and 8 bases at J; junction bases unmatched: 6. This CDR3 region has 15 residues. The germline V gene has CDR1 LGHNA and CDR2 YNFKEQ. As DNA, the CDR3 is TGTGCCAGCAGCCAAGAAGGACAGGGGGTCGGAGGCTACACCTTC. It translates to CASSQEGQGVGGYTF.

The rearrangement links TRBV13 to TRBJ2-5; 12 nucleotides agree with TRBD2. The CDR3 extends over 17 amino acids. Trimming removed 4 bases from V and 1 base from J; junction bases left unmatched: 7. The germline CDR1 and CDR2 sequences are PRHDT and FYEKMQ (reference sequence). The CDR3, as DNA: TGTGCCAGCAGCTCCTTCCCACTAGCGGGGGGCCAAGAGACCCAGTACTTC. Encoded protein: CASSSFPLAGGQETQYF.

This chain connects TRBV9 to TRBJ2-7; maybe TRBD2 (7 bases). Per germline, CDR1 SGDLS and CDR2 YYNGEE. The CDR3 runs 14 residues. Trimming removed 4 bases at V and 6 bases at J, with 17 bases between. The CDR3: CASSLRGGFGEQYF. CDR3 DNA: TGTGCCAGCAGCCTTAGGGGGGGGTTTGGCGAGCAGTACTTC.

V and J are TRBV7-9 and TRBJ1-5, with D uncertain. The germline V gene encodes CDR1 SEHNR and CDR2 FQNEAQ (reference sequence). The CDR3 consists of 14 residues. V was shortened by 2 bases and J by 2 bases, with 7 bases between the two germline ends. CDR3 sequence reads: CASSLSPGNQPQHF. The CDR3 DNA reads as TGTGCCAGCAGCTTAAGTCCGGGCAATCAGCCCCAGCATTTT.

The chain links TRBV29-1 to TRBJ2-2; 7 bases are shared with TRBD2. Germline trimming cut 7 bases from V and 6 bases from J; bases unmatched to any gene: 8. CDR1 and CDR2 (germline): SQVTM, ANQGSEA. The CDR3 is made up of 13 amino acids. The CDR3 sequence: CSATSMVSGELFF. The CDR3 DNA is TGCAGCGCGACTAGCATGGTCTCCGGGGAGCTGTTTTTT.

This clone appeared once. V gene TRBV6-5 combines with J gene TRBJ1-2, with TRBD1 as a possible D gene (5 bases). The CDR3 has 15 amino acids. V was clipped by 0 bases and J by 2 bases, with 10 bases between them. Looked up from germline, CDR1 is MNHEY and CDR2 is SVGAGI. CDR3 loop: CASSYSEGLNYGYTF. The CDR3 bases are TGTGCCAGCAGTTACTCGGAGGGGTTAAACTATGGCTACACCTTC.

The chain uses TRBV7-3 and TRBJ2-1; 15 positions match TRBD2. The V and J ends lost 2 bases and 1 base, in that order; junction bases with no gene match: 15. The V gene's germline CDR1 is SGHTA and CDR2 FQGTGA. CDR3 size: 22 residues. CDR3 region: CASSLGPRRTSGRALSYNEQFF. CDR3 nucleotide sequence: TGTGCCAGCAGCTTAGGGCCCCGGCGGACTAGCGGGAGGGCTTTATCCTACAATGAGCAGTTCTTC.

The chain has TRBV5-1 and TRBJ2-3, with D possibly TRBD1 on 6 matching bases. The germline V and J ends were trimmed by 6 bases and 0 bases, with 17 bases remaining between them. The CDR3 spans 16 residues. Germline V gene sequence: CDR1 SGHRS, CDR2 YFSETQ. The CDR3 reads CASTSGAPLSTDTQYF. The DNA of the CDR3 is TGCGCCAGCACCTCAGGGGCCCCACTTAGCACAGATACGCAGTATTTT.

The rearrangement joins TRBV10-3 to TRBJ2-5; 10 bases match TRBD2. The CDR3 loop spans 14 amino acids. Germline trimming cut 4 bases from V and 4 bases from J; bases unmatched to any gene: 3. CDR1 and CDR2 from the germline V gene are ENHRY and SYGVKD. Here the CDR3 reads CAISVLAGAETQYF. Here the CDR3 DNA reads TGTGCCATCAGTGTGCTAGCGGGAGCAGAGACCCAGTACTTC.

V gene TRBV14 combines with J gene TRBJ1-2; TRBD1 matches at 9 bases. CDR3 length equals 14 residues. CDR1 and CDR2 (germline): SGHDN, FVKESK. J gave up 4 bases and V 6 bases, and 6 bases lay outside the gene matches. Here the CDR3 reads CASSQQGAVYGYTF. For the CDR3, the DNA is TGTGCCAGCAGTCAACAGGGGGCCGTCTATGGCTACACCTTC.

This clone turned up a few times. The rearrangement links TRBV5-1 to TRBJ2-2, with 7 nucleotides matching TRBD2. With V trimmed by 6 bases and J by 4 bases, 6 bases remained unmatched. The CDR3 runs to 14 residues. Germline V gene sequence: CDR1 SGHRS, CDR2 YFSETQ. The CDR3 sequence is CASNGGVATGELFF. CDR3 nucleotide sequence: TGCGCCAGCAATGGGGGGGTCGCCACCGGGGAGCTGTTTTTT. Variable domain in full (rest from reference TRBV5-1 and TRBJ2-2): KAGVTQTPRYLIKTRGQQVTLSCSPISGHRSVSWYQQTPGQGLQFLFEYFSETQRNKGNFPGRFSGRQFSNSRSEMNVSTLELGDSALYLCASNGGVATGELFFGEGSRLTVL.

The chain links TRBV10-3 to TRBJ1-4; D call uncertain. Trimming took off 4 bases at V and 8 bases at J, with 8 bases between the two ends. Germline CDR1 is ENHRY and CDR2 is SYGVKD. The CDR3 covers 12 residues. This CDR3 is CAISGEMEKLFF. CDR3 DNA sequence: TGTGCCATCAGTGGGGAGATGGAAAAACTGTTTTTT.

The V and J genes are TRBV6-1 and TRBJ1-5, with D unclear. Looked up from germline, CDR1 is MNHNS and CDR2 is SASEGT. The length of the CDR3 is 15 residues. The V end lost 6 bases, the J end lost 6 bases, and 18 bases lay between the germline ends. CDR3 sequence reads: CASSAWRGLGQPQHF. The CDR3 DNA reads TGTGCCAGCAGCGCCTGGAGAGGACTAGGTCAGCCCCAGCATTTT.

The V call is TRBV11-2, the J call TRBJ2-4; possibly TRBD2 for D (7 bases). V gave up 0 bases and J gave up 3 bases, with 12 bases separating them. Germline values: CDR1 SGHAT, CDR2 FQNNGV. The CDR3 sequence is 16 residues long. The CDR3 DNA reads TGTGCCAGCAGCTTAGATTGGGGGGGCAGCAAAAACATTCAGTACTTC. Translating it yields CASSLDWGGSKNIQYF.

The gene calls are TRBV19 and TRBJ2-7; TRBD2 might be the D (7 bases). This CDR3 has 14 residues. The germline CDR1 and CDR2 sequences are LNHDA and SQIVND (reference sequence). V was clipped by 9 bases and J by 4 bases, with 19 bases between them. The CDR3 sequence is CASAGDKGVYEQYF. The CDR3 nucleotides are TGTGCCAGCGCGGGAGATAAGGGGGTTTACGAGCAGTACTTC.

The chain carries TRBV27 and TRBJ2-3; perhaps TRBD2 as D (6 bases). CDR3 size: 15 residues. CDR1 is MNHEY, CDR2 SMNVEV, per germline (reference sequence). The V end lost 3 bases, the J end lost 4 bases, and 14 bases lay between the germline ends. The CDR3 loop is CASSFLAIGADTQYF. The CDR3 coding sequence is TGTGCCAGCAGTTTCCTAGCGATCGGGGCAGATACGCAGTATTTT.

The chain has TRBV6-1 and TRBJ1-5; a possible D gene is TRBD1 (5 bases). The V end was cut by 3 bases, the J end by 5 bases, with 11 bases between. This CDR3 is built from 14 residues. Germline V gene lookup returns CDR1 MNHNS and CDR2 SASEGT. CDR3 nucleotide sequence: TGTGCCAGCAGTGATCCGGGGGGATATCAGCCCCAGCATTTT. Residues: CASSDPGGYQPQHF.

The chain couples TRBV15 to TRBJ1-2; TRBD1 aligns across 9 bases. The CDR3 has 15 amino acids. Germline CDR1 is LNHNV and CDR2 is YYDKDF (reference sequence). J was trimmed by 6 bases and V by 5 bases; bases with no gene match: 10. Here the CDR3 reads CATSGPPGQGNGYTF. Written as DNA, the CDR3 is TGTGCCACCAGCGGCCCCCCGGGACAGGGTAATGGCTACACCTTC.

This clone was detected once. Written as DNA, the CDR3 is TGTGCCAGCAGCGTAGATGTAGGGAGCACTGAAGCTTTCTTT. It specifies CASSVDVGSTEAFF. The chain employs TRBV9 and TRBJ1-1; no definite D call. Deletions cut 0 bases from V and 4 bases from J, with 10 bases between. Germline values: CDR1 SGDLS, CDR2 YYNGEE. The CDR3 extends over 14 amino acids.

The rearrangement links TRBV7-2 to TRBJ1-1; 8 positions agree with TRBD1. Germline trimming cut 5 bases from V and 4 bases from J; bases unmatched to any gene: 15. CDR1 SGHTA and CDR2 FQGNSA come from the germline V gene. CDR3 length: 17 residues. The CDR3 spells CASSAGQGKRGATEAFF. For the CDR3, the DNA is TGTGCCAGCAGCGCAGGACAGGGCAAGAGGGGGGCCACTGAAGCTTTCTTT.

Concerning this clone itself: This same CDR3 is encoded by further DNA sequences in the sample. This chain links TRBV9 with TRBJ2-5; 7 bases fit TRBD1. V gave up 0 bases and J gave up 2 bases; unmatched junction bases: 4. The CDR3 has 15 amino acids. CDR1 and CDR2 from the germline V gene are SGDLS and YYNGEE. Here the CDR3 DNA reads TGTGCCAGCAGCGTAGTGACAGGGCCACAAGAGACCCAGTACTTC. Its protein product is CASSVVTGPQETQYF.

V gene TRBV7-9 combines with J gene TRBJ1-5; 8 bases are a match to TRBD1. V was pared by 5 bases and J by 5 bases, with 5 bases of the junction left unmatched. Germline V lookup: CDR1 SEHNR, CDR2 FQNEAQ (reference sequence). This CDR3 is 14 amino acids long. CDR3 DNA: TGTGCCAGCAGCCCAGGGACAGGTCATCAGCCCCAGCATTTT. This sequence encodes CASSPGTGHQPQHF.

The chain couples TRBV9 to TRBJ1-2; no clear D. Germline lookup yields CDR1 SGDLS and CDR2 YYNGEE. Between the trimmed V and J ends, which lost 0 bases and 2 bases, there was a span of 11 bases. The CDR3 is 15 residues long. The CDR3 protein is CASSVDPVSNYGYTF. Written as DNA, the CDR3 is TGTGCCAGCAGCGTAGATCCGGTATCGAACTATGGCTACACCTTC.

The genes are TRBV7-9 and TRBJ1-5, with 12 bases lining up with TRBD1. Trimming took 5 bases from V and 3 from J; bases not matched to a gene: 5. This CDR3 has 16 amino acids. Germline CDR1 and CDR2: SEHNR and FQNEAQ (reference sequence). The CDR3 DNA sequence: TGTGCCAGCAGCGCGGGACAGGGGGCACCCAATCAGCCCCAGCATTTT. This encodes CASSAGQGAPNQPQHF. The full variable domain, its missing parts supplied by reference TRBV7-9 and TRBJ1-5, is DTGVSQNPRHKITKRGQNVTFRCDPISEHNRLYWYRQTLGQGPEFLTYFQNEAQLEKSRLLSDRFSAERPKGSFSTLEIQRTEQGDSAMYLCASSAGQGAPNQPQHFGDGTRLSIL.

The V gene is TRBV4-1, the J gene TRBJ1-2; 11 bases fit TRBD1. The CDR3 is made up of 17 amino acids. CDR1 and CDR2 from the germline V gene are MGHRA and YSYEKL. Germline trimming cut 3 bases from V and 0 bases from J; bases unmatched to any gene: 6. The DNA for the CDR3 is TGCGCCAGCAGCCACGGACAGGGGGCGCAGGCTAACTATGGCTACACCTTC. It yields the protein CASSHGQGAQANYGYTF.

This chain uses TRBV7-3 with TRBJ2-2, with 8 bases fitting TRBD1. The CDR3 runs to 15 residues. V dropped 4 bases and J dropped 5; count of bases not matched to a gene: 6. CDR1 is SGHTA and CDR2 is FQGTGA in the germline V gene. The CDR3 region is CASSSRTGRTGELFF. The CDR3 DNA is TGTGCCAGCAGCTCCCGGACAGGGCGAACCGGGGAGCTGTTTTTT. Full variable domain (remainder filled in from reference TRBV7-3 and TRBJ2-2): GAGVSQTPSNKVTEKGKYVELRCDPISGHTALYWYRQSLGQGPEFLIYFQGTGAADDSGLPNDRFFAVRPEGSVSTLKIQRTERGDSAVYLCASSSRTGRTGELFFGEGSRLTVL.

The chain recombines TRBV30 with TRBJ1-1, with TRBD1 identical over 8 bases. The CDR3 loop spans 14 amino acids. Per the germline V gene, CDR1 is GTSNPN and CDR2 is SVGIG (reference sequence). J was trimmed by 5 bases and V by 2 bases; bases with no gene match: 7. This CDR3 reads CAWSPRGRGTEAFF. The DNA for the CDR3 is TGTGCCTGGAGTCCCAGGGGGCGAGGAACTGAAGCTTTCTTT.

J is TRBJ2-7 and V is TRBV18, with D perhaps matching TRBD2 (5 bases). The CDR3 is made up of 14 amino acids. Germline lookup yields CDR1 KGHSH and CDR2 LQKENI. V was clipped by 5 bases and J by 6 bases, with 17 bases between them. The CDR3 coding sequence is TGTGCCAGCTCATCGAGGGCAACCGACGCCGAGCAGTACTTC. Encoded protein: CASSSRATDAEQYF.

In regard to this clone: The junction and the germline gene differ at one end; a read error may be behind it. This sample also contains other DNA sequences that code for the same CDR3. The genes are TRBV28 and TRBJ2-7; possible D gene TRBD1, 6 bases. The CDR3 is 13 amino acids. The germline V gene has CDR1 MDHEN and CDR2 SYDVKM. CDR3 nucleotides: TGCGCCAGCGGTTGGACAGTCTCCTACGAGCAGTACTTC. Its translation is CASGWTVSYEQYF.

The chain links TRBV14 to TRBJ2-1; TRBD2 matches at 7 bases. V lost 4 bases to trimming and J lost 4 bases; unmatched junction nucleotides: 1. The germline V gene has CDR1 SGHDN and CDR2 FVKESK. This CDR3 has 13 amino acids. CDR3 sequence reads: CASSRDYYNEQFF. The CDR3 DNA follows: TGTGCCAGCAGCCGGGACTATTACAATGAGCAGTTCTTC.

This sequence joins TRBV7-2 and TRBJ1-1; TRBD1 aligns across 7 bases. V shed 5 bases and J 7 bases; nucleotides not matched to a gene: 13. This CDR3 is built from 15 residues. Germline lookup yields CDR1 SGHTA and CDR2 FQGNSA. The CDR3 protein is CASSPSRGPGGEAFF. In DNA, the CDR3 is TGTGCCAGCAGCCCCTCGCGGGGTCCAGGGGGTGAAGCTTTCTTT.